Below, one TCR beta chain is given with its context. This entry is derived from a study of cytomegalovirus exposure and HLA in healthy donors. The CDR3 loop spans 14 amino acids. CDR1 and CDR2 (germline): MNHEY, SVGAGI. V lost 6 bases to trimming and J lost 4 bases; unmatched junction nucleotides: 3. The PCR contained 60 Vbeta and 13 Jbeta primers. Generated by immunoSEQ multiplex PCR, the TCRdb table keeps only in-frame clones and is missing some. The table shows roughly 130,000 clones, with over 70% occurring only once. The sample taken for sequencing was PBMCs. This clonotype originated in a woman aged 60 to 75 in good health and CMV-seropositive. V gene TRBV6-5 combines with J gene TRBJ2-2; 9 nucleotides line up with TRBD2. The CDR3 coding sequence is TGTGCCAGCAGGGCTAGCGGGGCCACCGGGGAGCTGTTTTTT. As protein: CASRASGATGELFF.